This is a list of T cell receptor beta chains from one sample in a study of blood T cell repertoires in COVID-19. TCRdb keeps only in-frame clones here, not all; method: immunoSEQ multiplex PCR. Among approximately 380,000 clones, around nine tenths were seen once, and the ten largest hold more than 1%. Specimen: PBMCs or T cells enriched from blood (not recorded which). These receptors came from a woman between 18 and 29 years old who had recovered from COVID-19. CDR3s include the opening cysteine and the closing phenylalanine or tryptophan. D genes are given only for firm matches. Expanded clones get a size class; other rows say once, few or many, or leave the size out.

TGTGCCAGCAGTTTCTTACAGGGGACAACTAATGAAAAACTGTTTTTT,CASSFLQGTTNEKLFF,TRBV28,.,TRBJ1-4,TRBD1
TGTGCCAGCAGTTACGCGCAGGGGTTGACTGAAGCTTTCTTT,CASSYAQGLTEAFF,TRBV6-2/TRBV6-3,.,TRBJ1-1,.
TGTGCCAGCAGCTTGGTTACGAGATTTTACGAGCAGTACTTC,CASSLVTRFYEQYF,TRBV5-6,.,TRBJ2-7,.
TGTGCCAGCAGCCAAGATAGCGGGACGAACTATGGCTACACCTTC,CASSQDSGTNYGYTF,TRBV4-2,.,TRBJ1-2,.
TGTGCCAGCAGCTTGGACGGGGTGTCGGCAGCTTTCTTT,CASSLDGVSAAFF,TRBV5-4,once,TRBJ1-1,.
TGTGCCAGCAGCCCACTAGCGGGGGGCTCCTACAATGAGCAGTTCTTC,CASSPLAGGSYNEQFF,TRBV7-9,.,TRBJ2-1,TRBD2
TGCGCCAGCAACAGCCAAGAGACCCAGTACTTC,CASNSQETQYF,TRBV5-1,.,TRBJ2-5,.
TGTGCCAGCAGCCAGGGACAGGGCGTCCCCCCGGTCGGGGAGCTGTTTTTT,CASSQGQGVPPVGELFF,TRBV5-4,.,TRBJ2-2,TRBD1
TGTGCCAGCAGCCGAACTAGCGGGGCCTACCAAGAGACCCAGTACTTC,CASSRTSGAYQETQYF,TRBV27,.,TRBJ2-5,TRBD2
TGTGCCAGCAGCTCTACCAGGGCGGGGGGAGAGACCCAGTACTTC,CASSSTRAGGETQYF,TRBV5-4,once,TRBJ2-5,TRBD2
TGTGCCAGCAGCCCCCAAACAGGGGTCCACAATGAGCAGTTCTTC,CASSPQTGVHNEQFF,TRBV5-6,.,TRBJ2-1,TRBD1
TGTGCCAGAAGCCGCACAGGGGGCATGGGTGGCTACACCTTC,CARSRTGGMGGYTF,TRBV5-3,.,TRBJ1-2,TRBD1
TGCAGCGTTGACAGGCCGGAGGCTGAAGCTTTCTTT,CSVDRPEAEAFF,TRBV29-1,.,TRBJ1-1,.
TGTGCCAGCAGCGTAGGACAGTTCACAAAAGAGACCCAGTACTTC,CASSVGQFTKETQYF,TRBV11-2,.,TRBJ2-5,.
TGTGCCAGCAGGGTAGGAGGGGACACCGGGGAGCTGTTTTTT,CASRVGGDTGELFF,TRBV6-4,.,TRBJ2-2,.
TGTGCCAGCAGCTTCATCAGGACAGATACGCAGTATTTT,CASSFIRTDTQYF,TRBV5-5,.,TRBJ2-3,.
TGTGCCACCGACAGGGGAAGTGACACCGGGGAGCTGTTTTTT,CATDRGSDTGELFF,TRBV10-3,.,TRBJ2-2,TRBD1
TGTGCCAGCACCCTGGACAGGGACTACAATGAGCAGTTCTTC,CASTLDRDYNEQFF,TRBV7-9,.,TRBJ2-1,TRBD1
TGTGCCAGCAGCCCCCGCCAGGGACAGGGGGCTGGGGGCTACACCTTC,CASSPRQGQGAGGYTF,TRBV9,.,TRBJ1-2,TRBD1
TGTGCCAGCAGTTCCCAATCCTACGAGCAGTACTTC,CASSSQSYEQYF,TRBV6-5,.,TRBJ2-7,.
TGCGCCAGCAGCTTGGGTCAGGGGGCCTACAATGAGCAGTTCTTC,CASSLGQGAYNEQFF,TRBV5-1,.,TRBJ2-1,TRBD1
TGTGCCAGCAGTTCCCCCGGGTCCTACACCTTC,CASSSPGSYTF,TRBV6-5,.,TRBJ1-2,.
TGTGCCAGCAACAGGGGCCGGGGGAGTGGTGAAAAACTGTTTTTT,CASNRGRGSGEKLFF,TRBV9,once,TRBJ1-4,TRBD1
TGTGCCAGTAGTATTATACTAGCGGGGGACTCTACAGATACGCAGTATTTT,CASSIILAGDSTDTQYF,TRBV19,.,TRBJ2-3,TRBD2
TGTGCCAGTTCGACCTGGACAGACGCAAATTCACCCCTCCACTTT,CASSTWTDANSPLHF,TRBV19,once,TRBJ1-6,.
TGTGCCAGCAGTTTATTCGGGGGGAGCCCCTACAATGAGCAGTTCTTC,CASSLFGGSPYNEQFF,TRBV27,many,TRBJ2-1,TRBD2
TGTGCCAGCAGCCCCATCGGACAGGCAGAAGGAAACACCATATATTTT,CASSPIGQAEGNTIYF,TRBV7-9,.,TRBJ1-3,TRBD1
TGTGCCAGCAGGCCCGCGTGGACAGGTTTCTATGGCTACACCTTC,CASRPAWTGFYGYTF,TRBV28,.,TRBJ1-2,TRBD1
TGTGCCAGCACTGAACAGGGGGCCGGCAATCAGCCCCAGCATTTT,CASTEQGAGNQPQHF,TRBV6-1,.,TRBJ1-5,TRBD1
TGTGCCAGCAGCTTAGCGCCGGGACAGGGGGCAGAGACCCAGTACTTC,CASSLAPGQGAETQYF,TRBV7-9,.,TRBJ2-5,TRBD1
TGTGCCAGCAGTTGGAGCGGGGCTTCCAATCAGCCCCAGCATTTT,CASSWSGASNQPQHF,TRBV28,.,TRBJ1-5,.
TGTGCCAGCAGCCACAGGGGCGGCGAGCAGTACTTC,CASSHRGGEQYF,TRBV11-2,.,TRBJ2-7,TRBD1
TGTGCCAGTAGTATAGCCACAGGGACCCCCTACAATGAGCAGTTCTTC,CASSIATGTPYNEQFF,TRBV19,.,TRBJ2-1,.
TGCAGCGTTGTTACGGGTTATGGCTACACCTTC,CSVVTGYGYTF,TRBV29-1,.,TRBJ1-2,.
TGTGCCAGCAGCGTAAGTCTCGCATCGGGGGGGAACACCGGGGAGCTGTTTTTT,CASSVSLASGGNTGELFF,TRBV9,.,TRBJ2-2,TRBD2
TGTGCCAGCCGCCCCACCTGGGGTAGCGGGGGGGAAGGGTACAATGAGCAGTTCTTC,CASRPTWGSGGEGYNEQFF,TRBV27,.,TRBJ2-1,TRBD2
TGTGCCAGCAGTGACTTCAGATACAATGAGCAGTTCTTC,CASSDFRYNEQFF,TRBV2,.,TRBJ2-1,.
TGTGCCAGCAGTCTGTCCAGGTCGGGGACTGAAGCTTTCTTT,CASSLSRSGTEAFF,TRBV28,once,TRBJ1-1,.
TGTGCCAGCAGCTCCCTAGCGCTCTCGCAAGAGACCCAGTACTTC,CASSSLALSQETQYF,TRBV7-9,.,TRBJ2-5,.
TGTGCCAGCAGTTACTCGAGACTCCTAGAAAAACTGTTTTTT,CASSYSRLLEKLFF,TRBV6-5,.,TRBJ1-4,.
TGTGCCAGCTTTCAACGGGACAGGGATGGGCAGCCCCAGCATTTT,CASFQRDRDGQPQHF,TRBV28,.,TRBJ1-5,TRBD1
TGTGCCAGCACCCTGGGGACAGAGGCTAACTATGGCTACACCTTC,CASTLGTEANYGYTF,TRBV6-5,few,TRBJ1-2,TRBD1
TGTGCCAGCAGTCCCCCAGGGGAGACCCAGTACTTC,CASSPPGETQYF,TRBV27,.,TRBJ2-5,.
TGCGCCAGCGGATCCCGGGACAGGGGCGGAGGGCAGTACTTC,CASGSRDRGGGQYF,TRBV10-2,.,TRBJ2-7,TRBD1
TGTGCCAGTAGAGAACAGGGGGTCGGGACTGAAGCTTTCTTT,CASREQGVGTEAFF,TRBV19,.,TRBJ1-1,TRBD1